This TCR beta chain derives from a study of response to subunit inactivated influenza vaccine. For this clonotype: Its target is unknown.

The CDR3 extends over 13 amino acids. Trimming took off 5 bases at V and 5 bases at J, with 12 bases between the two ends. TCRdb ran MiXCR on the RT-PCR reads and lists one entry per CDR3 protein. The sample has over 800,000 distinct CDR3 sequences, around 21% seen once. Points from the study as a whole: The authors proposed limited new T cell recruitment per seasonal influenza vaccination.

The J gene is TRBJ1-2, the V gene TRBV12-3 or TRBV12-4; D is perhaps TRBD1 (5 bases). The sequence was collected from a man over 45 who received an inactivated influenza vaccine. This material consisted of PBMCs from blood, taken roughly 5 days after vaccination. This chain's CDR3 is CASSGRAGYGYTF. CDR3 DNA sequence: TGTGCCAGCAGTGGCAGGGCGGGGTATGGCTACACCTTC.